The rows below give T cell receptor beta chains drawn from one sample of a study of T cell responses to AZD1222 COVID-19 vaccine. Assay: immunoSEQ multiplex PCR; the TCRdb copy retains only in-frame clones and omits some. The sample has nearly 200,000 clones; roughly 92% are singletons. The material sequenced was peripheral blood, taken 28 days after the second AZD1222 dose. The receptor source for this set is an adult who received the AZD1222 COVID-19 vaccine. The CDR3 runs from the conserved cysteine through the conserved F or W. D genes are given only for firm matches. Some rows have no size entry. The others give once, few or many, or a class for an expanded clone.

J,V,size,D,CDR3,DNA
TRBJ2-1,TRBV5-6,NA,NA,CASSLALLFHNEQFF,TGTGCCAGCAGCTTGGCATTACTATTCCACAATGAGCAGTTCTTC
TRBJ1-1,TRBV14,few,NA,CASRTLGTEAFF,TGTGCCAGCAGAACCCTGGGCACTGAAGCTTTCTTT
TRBJ1-5,TRBV27,NA,NA,CASSPTGPVHSNQPQHF,TGTGCCAGCAGCCCAACAGGGCCTGTCCATAGCAATCAGCCCCAGCATTTT
TRBJ1-1,TRBV28,NA,TRBD1,CASSLNLAGTVNTEAFF,TGTGCCAGCAGTTTAAATCTGGCGGGGACAGTGAACACTGAAGCTTTCTTT
TRBJ2-3,TRBV7-9,NA,TRBD1,CASSSGTATDTQYF,TGTGCCAGCAGCTCCGGGACAGCCACAGATACGCAGTATTTT
TRBJ1-6,TRBV18,NA,NA,CASSPRQPLSPLHF,TGTGCCAGCTCTCCCCGGCAGCCCTTATCACCCCTCCACTTT
TRBJ1-2,TRBV9,NA,TRBD1,CASSSGTVLYGYTF,TGTGCCAGCAGCTCCGGGACAGTCCTCTATGGCTACACCTTC
TRBJ1-1,TRBV23-1,NA,NA,CASSLYTGKPLNTEAFF,TGCGCCAGCAGTTTGTATACCGGGAAACCTCTGAACACTGAAGCTTTCTTT
TRBJ1-1,TRBV9,NA,NA,CASTPTGRQNTEAFF,TGTGCCAGCACTCCAACCGGGCGGCAGAACACTGAAGCTTTCTTT
TRBJ2-7,TRBV5-1,NA,NA,CASSLGLGDSYEQYF,TGCGCCAGCAGCTTGGGTCTAGGGGACTCCTACGAGCAGTACTTC
TRBJ2-5,TRBV4-1,NA,TRBD2,CASSQGGGPQETQYF,TGCGCCAGCAGCCAAGGCGGGGGACCACAAGAGACCCAGTACTTC
TRBJ1-6,TRBV9,once,NA,CASSVGTFDSPLHF,TGTGCCAGCAGCGTAGGGACCTTTGATTCACCCCTCCACTTT
TRBJ1-2,TRBV6-5,NA,NA,CASSHITVDYGYTF,TGTGCCAGCAGTCATATCACAGTCGACTATGGCTACACCTTC
TRBJ1-5,TRBV10-2,NA,NA,CASGSGVSQHF,TGCGCCAGCGGCTCCGGGGTTTCACAGCATTTT
TRBJ1-3,TRBV5-4,once,NA,CASSLERGESGNTIYF,TGTGCCAGCAGCTTGGAAAGGGGAGAGTCTGGAAACACCATATATTTT
TRBJ1-6,TRBV19,NA,NA,CASTPGDTPNSPLHF,TGTGCCAGTACTCCCGGGGACACCCCTAATTCACCCCTCCACTTT
TRBJ1-3,TRBV29-1,NA,NA,CSFADGYSGNTIYF,TGCAGCTTTGCCGACGGATACTCTGGAAACACCATATATTTT
TRBJ2-1,TRBV7-3,NA,NA,CASSPSGPFNEQFF,TGTGCCAGCAGCCCGAGCGGGCCCTTCAATGAGCAGTTCTTC
TRBJ1-1,TRBV24-1,NA,TRBD1,CATSDRDRANTEAFF,TGTGCCACCAGTGATAGGGACAGGGCGAACACTGAAGCTTTCTTT
TRBJ1-6,TRBV2,NA,NA,CASRGARDSPLHF,TGTGCCAGCAGGGGGGCACGCGATTCACCCCTCCACTTT
TRBJ1-3,TRBV5-1,NA,NA,CASSPHGDTGNTIYF,TGCGCCAGCAGCCCCCACGGAGACACTGGAAACACCATATATTTT
TRBJ2-2,TRBV5-1,NA,TRBD2,CASSKELAGFTGELFF,TGCGCCAGCAGCAAGGAACTAGCGGGATTCACCGGGGAGCTGTTTTTT
TRBJ2-3,TRBV27,NA,TRBD2,CASSLSPPKRGGSTDTQYF,TGTGCCAGCAGTTTATCGCCCCCCAAGCGGGGGGGTAGCACAGATACGCAGTATTTT
TRBJ1-2,TRBV4-1,NA,NA,CASSQDLQGLHGGYTF,TGCGCCAGCAGCCAAGATCTTCAGGGTCTCCACGGTGGCTACACCTTC
TRBJ1-3,TRBV7-2,NA,NA,CASSNQGSGSGNTIYF,TGTGCCAGCAGTAACCAGGGTAGTGGTTCGGGAAACACCATATATTTT